This T cell receptor beta chain originates from a study of T cell repertoires in cytomegalovirus infection. Germline lookup yields CDR1 DFQATT and CDR2 SNEGSKA (reference sequence). CDR3 length: 15 amino acids. Trimming left V 1 base short and J 0 bases short, with 12 bases between. In the case of this clonotype: The antigen is not known.

Findings and caveats of the study: Ex vivo responses were dominated by HLA-C-restricted CMV-specific TCR beta clonotypes.

Via MiXCR, TCRdb re-called the reads, giving one row per CDR3 protein. The repertoire holds under 450,000 distinct CDR3 sequences, with about 35% as singletons. The chain links TRBV20-1 to TRBJ1-1; D remains ambiguous. The receptor was isolated from a human donor in good health (CMV status not recorded). Some clones in this sample may be carry-over from other donors' samples. The starting material was cultured PBMCs, obtained from culture after CMV antigen stimulation. The CDR3 is CSARAHAALNTEAFF. As DNA, the CDR3 is TGCAGTGCTAGAGCCCATGCGGCCTTGAACACTGAAGCTTTCTTT.